Listed below are T cell receptor beta chains from one sample, sequenced in a study of T-cell reconstitution after alpha-beta-depleted transplantation in children. Each CDR3 protein is one row after TCRdb ran MiXCR on the PCR reads. The table shows approximately 630,000 distinct CDR3 sequences, with about 12% occurring only once. This specimen consisted of PBMCs, obtained before TCRalphabeta/CD19-depleted stem cell transplant. The receptors derive from a girl aged 2-10 years with congenital amegakaryocytic thrombocytopenia, due to receive a stem cell transplant. The CDR3 runs from the conserved cysteine through the conserved F or W. D genes are given only for firm matches. Some rows have no size entry. The others give once, few or many, or a class for an expanded clone.

NA	TRBV30	NA	TRBJ1-3	TGTGCCTGGAGTCCATCATATGGAGTAAACACCATATATTTT	CAWSPSYGVNTIYF
NA	TRBV2	many	TRBJ2-2	TGTGCCAGCAGTATCAGCGGCCCAAGGCATGGCGGGGAGCTGTTTTTT	CASSISGPRHGGELFF
NA	TRBV25-1	few	TRBJ1-1	TGTGCCAGCACCGATGGGGCATCTGAAGCTTTCTTT	CASTDGASEAFF
TRBD2	TRBV12-3/TRBV12-4	NA	TRBJ2-1	TGTGCCAGCATCAGAGGACTAGCGCTCAACAATGAGCAGTTCTTC	CASIRGLALNNEQFF
TRBD2	TRBV10-3	many	TRBJ2-3	TGTGCCATCAGACACAACGCTAGGGCGGGAGGGCCAAATTGCACAGATACGCAGTATTTT	CAIRHNARAGGPNCTDTQYF
TRBD1	TRBV20-1	many	TRBJ2-1	TGCAGTGCCCGAAAGGGACAGGGTTTCACTGAGCAGTTCTTC	CSARKGQGFTEQFF
NA	TRBV5-1	NA	TRBJ2-5	TGCGCCAGCAGCTTGATAACCGGGGAAGAGACCCAGTACTTC	CASSLITGEETQYF
NA	TRBV6-5	NA	TRBJ2-1	TGTGCCAGCAGTTACAGCCCCCCCGGGGGCGGGTATGAGCAGTTCTTC	CASSYSPPGGGYEQFF
TRBD1	TRBV20-1	few	TRBJ1-5	TGCAGTGCTAGAGATTCCGGTTCAGGACAGGGCATCAATCAGCCCCAGCATTTT	CSARDSGSGQGINQPQHF
TRBD2	TRBV15	many	TRBJ2-3	TGTGCCACCGGGACTAGCGGGAGATTAGATACGCAGTATTTT	CATGTSGRLDTQYF
TRBD2	TRBV5-1	NA	TRBJ2-3	TGCGCCAGCAGCCCGTACTCGGGACTAGCCGCAGATACGCAGTATTTT	CASSPYSGLAADTQYF
NA	TRBV20-1	many	TRBJ2-3	TGCAGTGCTAGGGGCACTTTGAGCGGGCCCACAGATACGCAGTATTTT	CSARGTLSGPTDTQYF
TRBD1	TRBV7-9	NA	TRBJ1-1	TGTGCCAGCAGCTTTTCGGGACAGGGTGATACAGCTTTCTTT	CASSFSGQGDTAFF
TRBD2	TRBV2	few	TRBJ2-1	TGTGCCAGCAGGCGACTAGCGGGGCCGGCTACATACAATGAGCAGTTCTTC	CASRRLAGPATYNEQFF
NA	TRBV10-3	NA	TRBJ2-1	TGTGCCATCAGCCGAAGTTGGGGGGCGAGGGATTCCTCCTACAATGAGCAGTTCTTC	CAISRSWGARDSSYNEQFF
NA	TRBV5-6	NA	TRBJ2-5	TGTGCCAGCAGCTTCGGTTTGGGGGCAGAAGAGACCCAGTACTTC	CASSFGLGAEETQYF
NA	TRBV12-3/TRBV12-4	NA	TRBJ2-3	TGTGCCAGCAGTCCGACAGGAGGGTTCACAGATACGCAGTATTTT	CASSPTGGFTDTQYF
TRBD2	TRBV10-3	NA	TRBJ2-7	TGTGCCATCAGTGAGTCGTACCCGGGACTAGCGGGGGACAGCTCCTACGAGCAGTACTTC	CAISESYPGLAGDSSYEQYF
TRBD1	TRBV14	few	TRBJ2-5	TGTGCCAGCAGTCGAGGGACAGGACAAGAGACCCAGTACTTC	CASSRGTGQETQYF
TRBD1	TRBV5-1	many	TRBJ1-2	TGCGCCAGCAGCTTGGAATCTCTGGGGACAGGCGTCCATGGCTACACCTTC	CASSLESLGTGVHGYTF
NA	TRBV7-2	few	TRBJ2-7	TGTGCCAGCAGCGCGGACAGCAACTACGAGCAGTACTTC	CASSADSNYEQYF
TRBD2	TRBV6-2/TRBV6-3	few	TRBJ2-7	TGTGCCAGCAGTCCCCACCGGTGGGAGGGCAGGCCTAGCGGGAGCTCCTACGAGCAGTACTTC	CASSPHRWEGRPSGSSYEQYF
NA	TRBV5-1	many	TRBJ2-2	TGCGCCAGCAGCATGTCATCCAGGGACACCGGGGAGCTGTTTTTT	CASSMSSRDTGELFF
NA	TRBV29-1	many	TRBJ2-1	TGCAGCGTTGAAGATAAGGCCGATGAGCAGTTCTTC	CSVEDKADEQFF
TRBD2	TRBV5-4	many	TRBJ2-7	TGTGCCAGCAGCTTTGGGTCGAGCGGGACCTACGAGCAGTACTTC	CASSFGSSGTYEQYF
NA	TRBV12-3/TRBV12-4	few	TRBJ2-2	TGTGCCAGCAGTTCCGGGGCCCCGGGCACCGGGGAGCTGTTTTTT	CASSSGAPGTGELFF
TRBD2	TRBV5-1	few	TRBJ2-5	TGCGCCAGCAGCTTGGCCGGTGCAGCGGGATTCCAAGAGACCCAGTACTTC	CASSLAGAAGFQETQYF
NA	TRBV25-1	NA	TRBJ2-1	TGTGCCAGCAGTGAACTAAACAGGGGAGGATACAATGAGCAGTTCTTC	CASSELNRGGYNEQFF
NA	TRBV10-3	many	TRBJ2-5	TGTGCCATCAGTGAAGGAGTTGCGGCAACAGTGGGACAAGAGACCCAGTACTTC	CAISEGVAATVGQETQYF
TRBD1	TRBV3-1	NA	TRBJ1-3	TGTGCCAGCGGAGACAGGGGGCAAGGAAACACCATATATTTT	CASGDRGQGNTIYF
NA	TRBV10-3	few	TRBJ2-7	TGTGCCATCAGTGTATCATCGGACAACTACGAGCAGTACTTC	CAISVSSDNYEQYF
TRBD2	TRBV10-3	NA	TRBJ2-3	TGTGCCATCAGCCTGGGACTAGCGGTAACAGATACGCAGTATTTT	CAISLGLAVTDTQYF
NA	TRBV5-5	few	TRBJ1-1	TGTGCCAGCAGAGTAATAGGAGCGGGTGACACTGAAGCTTTCTTT	CASRVIGAGDTEAFF
TRBD2	TRBV12-3/TRBV12-4	many	TRBJ2-7	TGTGCCAGCAGGGAGACTAGCAATGAATACGAGCAGTACTTC	CASRETSNEYEQYF
TRBD1	TRBV5-1	many	TRBJ2-2	TGCGCCAGCGGACTGCGACTCCGGGACAGGGGGCGCGGCGAGCTGTTTTTT	CASGLRLRDRGRGELFF
NA	TRBV20-1	NA	TRBJ2-2	TGCACTGCTAGAGATTCGCGAATGAGCCTAACCGCGGAGCTGTTTTTT	CTARDSRMSLTAELFF
TRBD2	TRBV6-1	NA	TRBJ2-2	TGTGCCAGCAGCTGGACTAGCGGGAGGGGGAACACCGGGGAGCTGTTTTTT	CASSWTSGRGNTGELFF
NA	TRBV15	few	TRBJ1-5	TGTGCCACCAGCAGAGAGGGAGGAGGGAGTTCTTATCAGCCCCAGCATTTT	CATSREGGGSSYQPQHF
TRBD2	TRBV29-1	many	TRBJ2-3	TGCAGCGTTGAAGGTGCTAGCGGGACCACAGATACGCAGTATTTT	CSVEGASGTTDTQYF
NA	TRBV7-9	many	TRBJ2-2	TGTGCCAGCAGCGGACACACCGGGGAGCTGTTTTTT	CASSGHTGELFF
NA	TRBV7-6	many	TRBJ1-6	TGTGCCAGCACCCGTAGTGGGGACGGAAATTCACCCCTCCACTTT	CASTRSGDGNSPLHF
NA	TRBV5-1	many	TRBJ1-1	TGCGCCAGCCGGACCCATGCGGGGGGAAGTACTGAAGCTTTCTTT	CASRTHAGGSTEAFF
TRBD1	TRBV29-1	many	TRBJ2-5	TGCAGCGTCGAAAGGACAGGGGATACGGCGGAGACCCAGTACTTC	CSVERTGDTAETQYF
NA	TRBV29-1	few	TRBJ1-4	TGCAGCGTCCCGGGACACGGGATTGACCTGGGCGAAAAACTGTTTTTT	CSVPGHGIDLGEKLFF
NA	TRBV5-1	many	TRBJ2-7	TGCGCCAGCAGCTCACCCGCTAATTCGACCTACGAGCAGTACTTC	CASSSPANSTYEQYF
NA	TRBV7-2	few	TRBJ1-5	TGTGCCATCCCAGGGGATCAGCCCCAGCATTTT	CAIPGDQPQHF
TRBD2	TRBV5-1	many	TRBJ2-1	TGCGCCAGCAGCGACGGAATTGCGCGGGAGGGCCCCTACAATGAGCAGTTCTTC	CASSDGIAREGPYNEQFF
NA	TRBV20-1	few	TRBJ2-1	TGCAGTGCTAGAGATTCGGCGAGACCCTCCTACAATGAGCAGTTCTTC	CSARDSARPSYNEQFF
TRBD2	TRBV20-1	few	TRBJ2-1	TGCAGTGCTAGAGATTCGACTAGCCGGTCTGAGCAGTTCTTC	CSARDSTSRSEQFF
TRBD1	TRBV25-1	many	TRBJ1-1	TGTGCCAGCGCCAGGGGGCAGAACACTGAAGCTTTCTTT	CASARGQNTEAFF
TRBD1	TRBV7-7	many	TRBJ2-7	TGTGCCAGCAGCCCTGGGACAGGGGGTAACTACGAGCAGTACTTC	CASSPGTGGNYEQYF
NA	TRBV29-1	few	TRBJ2-5	TGCAGCTCCGCGAGATCTGGGAGGGAGACCCAGTACTTC	CSSARSGRETQYF
NA	TRBV27	few	TRBJ2-7	TGTGCCAGCAGCCACGGACGGAATAACTACGAGCAGTACTTC	CASSHGRNNYEQYF
NA	TRBV20-1	many	TRBJ1-1	TGCAGTGCTAGGGGGATTGGGAACACTGAAGCTTTCTTT	CSARGIGNTEAFF
NA	TRBV11-2	NA	TRBJ2-3	TGTGCCAGCAGCTCCCTTATGGGGACCACAGATACGCAGTATTTT	CASSSLMGTTDTQYF
NA	TRBV5-1	few	TRBJ2-2	TGCGCCAGCAGCTCCCCGCGCAAACTAGCCCAGAACACCGGGGAGCTGTTTTTT	CASSSPRKLAQNTGELFF
TRBD2	TRBV20-1	few	TRBJ2-4	TGCAGTGCTAGAGATTGGCGGGAGCAAAACATTCAGTACTTC	CSARDWREQNIQYF
NA	TRBV12-3/TRBV12-4	many	TRBJ2-1	TGTGCCAGTAAACCCGAGTCGAAGAATGAGCAGTTCTTC	CASKPESKNEQFF
TRBD2	TRBV24-1	many	TRBJ2-1	TGTGCCACCAGTGGGGAGGGGAATGAGCAGTTCTTC	CATSGEGNEQFF
TRBD2	TRBV20-1	many	TRBJ2-1	TGCAGTGCTAGCAGTAGCGGGAGTTCCTACAATGAGCAGTTCTTC	CSASSSGSSYNEQFF